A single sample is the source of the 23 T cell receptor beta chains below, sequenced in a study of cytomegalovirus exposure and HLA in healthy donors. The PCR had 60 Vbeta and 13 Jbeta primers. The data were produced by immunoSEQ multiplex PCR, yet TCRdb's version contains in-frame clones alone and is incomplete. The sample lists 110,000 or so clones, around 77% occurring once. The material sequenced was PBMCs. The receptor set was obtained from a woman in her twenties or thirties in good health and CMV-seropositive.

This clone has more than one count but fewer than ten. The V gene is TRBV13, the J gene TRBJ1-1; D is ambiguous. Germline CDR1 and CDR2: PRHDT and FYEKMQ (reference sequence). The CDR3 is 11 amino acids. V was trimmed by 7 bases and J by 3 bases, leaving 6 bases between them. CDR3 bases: TGTGCCAGCACAGGCGACACTGAAGCTTTCTTT. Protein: CASTGDTEAFF. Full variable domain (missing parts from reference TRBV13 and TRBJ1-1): AAGVIQSPRHLIKEKRETATLKCYPIPRHDTVYWYQQGPGQDPQFLISFYEKMQSDKGSIPDRFSAQQFSDYHSELNMSSLELGDSALYFCASTGDTEAFFGQGTRLTVV.

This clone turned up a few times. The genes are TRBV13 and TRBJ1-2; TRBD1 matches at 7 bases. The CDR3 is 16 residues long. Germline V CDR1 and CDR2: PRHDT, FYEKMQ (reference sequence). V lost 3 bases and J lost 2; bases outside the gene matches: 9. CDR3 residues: CASSFTTGTANYGYTF. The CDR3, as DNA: TGTGCCAGCAGCTTTACGACCGGGACAGCGAACTATGGCTACACCTTC.

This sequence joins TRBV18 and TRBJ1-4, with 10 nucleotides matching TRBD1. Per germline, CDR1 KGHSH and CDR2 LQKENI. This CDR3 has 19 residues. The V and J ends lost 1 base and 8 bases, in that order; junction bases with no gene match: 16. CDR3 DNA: TGTGCCAGCTCACCACGAGGGACAGGGGCGTATCTGGGATCCGAAAAACTGTTTTTT. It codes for CASSPRGTGAYLGSEKLFF.

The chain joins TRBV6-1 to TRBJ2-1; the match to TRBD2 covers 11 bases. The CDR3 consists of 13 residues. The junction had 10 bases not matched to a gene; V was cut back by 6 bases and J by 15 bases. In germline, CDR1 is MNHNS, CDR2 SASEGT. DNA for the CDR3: TGTGCCAGCAGAGATGATAGCGGGGGGGCCCGGTTCTTC. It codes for CASRDDSGGARFF.

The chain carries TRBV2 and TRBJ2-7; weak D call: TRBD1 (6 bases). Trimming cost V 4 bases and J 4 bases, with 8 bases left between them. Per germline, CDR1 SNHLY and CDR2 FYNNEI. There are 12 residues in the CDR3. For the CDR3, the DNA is TGTGCCAGCAGTGCTACAGGGTACGAGCAGTACTTC. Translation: CASSATGYEQYF.

CDR3 DNA sequence: TGTGCCAGCAGTGGGTTACAGTTCTCTGGAAGCAATCAGCCCCAGCATTTT. Its translation: CASSGLQFSGSNQPQHF. The gene calls are TRBV6-1 and TRBJ1-5, with D uncertain. Germline V CDR1 and CDR2: MNHNS, SASEGT. The V end was cut by 4 bases, the J end by 1 base, with 17 bases between. This CDR3 contains 17 residues.

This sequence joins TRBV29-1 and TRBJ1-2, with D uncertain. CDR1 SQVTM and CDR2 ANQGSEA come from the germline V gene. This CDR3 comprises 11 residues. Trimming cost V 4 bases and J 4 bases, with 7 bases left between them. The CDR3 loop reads CSVGTGYGYTF. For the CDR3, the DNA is TGCAGCGTTGGAACGGGCTATGGCTACACCTTC.

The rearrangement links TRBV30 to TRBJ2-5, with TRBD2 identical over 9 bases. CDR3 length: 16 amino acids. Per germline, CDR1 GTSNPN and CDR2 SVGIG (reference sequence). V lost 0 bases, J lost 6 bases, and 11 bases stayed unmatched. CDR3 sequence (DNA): TGTGCCTGGAGTGTACTGGCGGGGGGGCCGTTGAAGACCCAGTACTTC. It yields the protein CAWSVLAGGPLKTQYF.

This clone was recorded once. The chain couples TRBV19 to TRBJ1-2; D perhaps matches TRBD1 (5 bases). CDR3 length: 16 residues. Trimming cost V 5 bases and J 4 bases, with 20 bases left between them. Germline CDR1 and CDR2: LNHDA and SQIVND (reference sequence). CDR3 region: CASSPPRVRGGYGYTF. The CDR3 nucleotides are TGTGCCAGTAGTCCACCCCGGGTAAGGGGCGGCTATGGCTACACCTTC. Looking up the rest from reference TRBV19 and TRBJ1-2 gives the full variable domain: DGGITQSPKYLFRKEGQNVTLSCEQNLNHDAMYWYRQDPGQGLRLIYYSQIVNDFQKGDIAEGYSVSREKKESFPLTVTSAQKNPTAFYLCASSPPRVRGGYGYTFGSGTRLTVV.

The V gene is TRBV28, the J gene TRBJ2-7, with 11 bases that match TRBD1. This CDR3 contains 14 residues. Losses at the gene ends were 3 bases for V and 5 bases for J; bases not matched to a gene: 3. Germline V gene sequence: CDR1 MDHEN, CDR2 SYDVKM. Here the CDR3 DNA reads TGTGCCAGCAGTTTGGACAGGGGGCCTCACGAGCAGTACTTC. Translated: CASSLDRGPHEQYF.

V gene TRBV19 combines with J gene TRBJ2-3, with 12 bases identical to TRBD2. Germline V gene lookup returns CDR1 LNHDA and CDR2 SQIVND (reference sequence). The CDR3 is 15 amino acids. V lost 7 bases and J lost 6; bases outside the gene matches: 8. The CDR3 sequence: CASTPSGGAGDTQYF. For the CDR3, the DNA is TGTGCCAGTACACCTAGCGGGGGGGCCGGGGATACGCAGTATTTT.

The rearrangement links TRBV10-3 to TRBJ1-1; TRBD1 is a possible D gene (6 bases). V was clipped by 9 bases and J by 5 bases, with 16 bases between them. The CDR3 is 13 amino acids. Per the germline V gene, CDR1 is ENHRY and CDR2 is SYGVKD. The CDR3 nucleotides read TGTGCCATGAATCTGGGGAGGGGGACTGAAGCTTTCTTT. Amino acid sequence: CAMNLGRGTEAFF.

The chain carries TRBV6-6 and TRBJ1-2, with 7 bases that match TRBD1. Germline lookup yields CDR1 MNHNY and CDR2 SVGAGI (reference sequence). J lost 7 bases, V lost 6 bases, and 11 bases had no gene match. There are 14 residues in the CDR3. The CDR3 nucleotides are TGTGCCAGCAGCCGGACAGGAGATAGTGGTGGCTACACCTTC. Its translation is CASSRTGDSGGYTF.

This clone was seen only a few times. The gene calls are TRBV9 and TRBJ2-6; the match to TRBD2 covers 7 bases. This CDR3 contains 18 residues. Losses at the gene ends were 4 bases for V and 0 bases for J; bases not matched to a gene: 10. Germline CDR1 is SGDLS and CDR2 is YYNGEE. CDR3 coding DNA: TGTGCCAGCAGCTCCCTTAAAGCGGGGCGCTCTGGGGCCAACGTCCTGACTTTC. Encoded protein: CASSSLKAGRSGANVLTF.

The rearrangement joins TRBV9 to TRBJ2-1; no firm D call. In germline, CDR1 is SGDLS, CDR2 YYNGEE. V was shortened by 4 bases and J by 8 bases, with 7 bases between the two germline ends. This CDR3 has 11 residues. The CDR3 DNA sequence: TGTGCCAGCAGCACGACTGATGAGCAGTTCTTC. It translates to CASSTTDEQFF.

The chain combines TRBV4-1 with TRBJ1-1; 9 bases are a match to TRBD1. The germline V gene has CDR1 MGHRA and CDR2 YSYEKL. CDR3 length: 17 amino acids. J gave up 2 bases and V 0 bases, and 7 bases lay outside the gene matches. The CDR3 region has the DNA TGCGCCAGCAGCCAAGAGGGGACAGGGTTTTATAACACTGAAGCTTTCTTT. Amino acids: CASSQEGTGFYNTEAFF.

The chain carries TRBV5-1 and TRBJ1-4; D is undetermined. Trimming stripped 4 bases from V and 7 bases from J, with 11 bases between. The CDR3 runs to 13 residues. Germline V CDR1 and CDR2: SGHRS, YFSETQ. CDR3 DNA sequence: TGCGCCAGCAGCAAAGGACTAAGTGAAAAACTGTTTTTT. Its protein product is CASSKGLSEKLFF. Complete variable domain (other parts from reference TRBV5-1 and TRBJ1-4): KAGVTQTPRYLIKTRGQQVTLSCSPISGHRSVSWYQQTPGQGLQFLFEYFSETQRNKGNFPGRFSGRQFSNSRSEMNVSTLELGDSALYLCASSKGLSEKLFFGSGTQLSVL.

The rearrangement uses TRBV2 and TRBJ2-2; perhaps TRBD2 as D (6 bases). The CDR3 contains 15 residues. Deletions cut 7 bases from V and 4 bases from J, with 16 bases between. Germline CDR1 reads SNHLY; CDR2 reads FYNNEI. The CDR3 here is CASNRERSGTGELFF. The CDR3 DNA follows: TGTGCCAGCAATCGGGAGAGGTCCGGCACCGGGGAGCTGTTTTTT.

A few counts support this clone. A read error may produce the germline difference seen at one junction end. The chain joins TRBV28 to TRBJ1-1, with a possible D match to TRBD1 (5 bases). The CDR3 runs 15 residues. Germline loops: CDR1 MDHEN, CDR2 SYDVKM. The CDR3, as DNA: TGTGCCAGCAGTTCCCCCCAGCAGCTACGAACTATAGGGGTTTTT. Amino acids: CASSSPQQLRTIGVF. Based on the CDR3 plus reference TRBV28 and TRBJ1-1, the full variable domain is DVKVTQSSRYLVKRTGEKVFLECVQDMDHENMFWYRQDPGLGLRLIYFSYDVKMKEKGDIPEGYSVSREKKERFSLILESASTNQTSMYLCASSSPQQLRTIGVFGQGTRLTVV.

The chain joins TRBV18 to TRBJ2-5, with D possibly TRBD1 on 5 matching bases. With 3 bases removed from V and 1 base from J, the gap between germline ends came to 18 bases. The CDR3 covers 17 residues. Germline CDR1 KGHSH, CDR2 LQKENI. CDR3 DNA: TGTGCCAGCTCACCGACCGCAGGGCTTCAATTCCAAGAGACCCAGTACTTC. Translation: CASSPTAGLQFQETQYF.

The CDR3 sequence is CASSSQGSNQPQHF. The DNA of the CDR3 is TGTGCCAGCAGCTCACAGGGAAGCAATCAGCCCCAGCATTTT. The chain couples TRBV7-9 to TRBJ1-5; D might be TRBD1 (6 bases). This CDR3 has 14 residues. The germline V and J ends were trimmed by 4 bases and 1 base, with 8 bases remaining between them. Looked up from germline, CDR1 is SEHNR and CDR2 is FQNEAQ (reference sequence).

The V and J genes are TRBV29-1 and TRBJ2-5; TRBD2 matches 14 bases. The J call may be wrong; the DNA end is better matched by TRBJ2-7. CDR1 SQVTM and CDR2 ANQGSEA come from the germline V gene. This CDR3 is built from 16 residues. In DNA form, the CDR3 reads TGCAGCGTTGTAGGGACTAGCGGGAGATCGCTAGACGAGCAGTACTTC. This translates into CSVVGTSGRSLDEQYF.

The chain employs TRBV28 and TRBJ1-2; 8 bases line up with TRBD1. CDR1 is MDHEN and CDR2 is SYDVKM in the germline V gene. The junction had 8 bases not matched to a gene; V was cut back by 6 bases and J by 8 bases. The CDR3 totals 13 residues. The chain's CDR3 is CASRRTGFEGYTF. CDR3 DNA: TGTGCCAGCAGGCGGACAGGGTTCGAAGGCTACACCTTC.